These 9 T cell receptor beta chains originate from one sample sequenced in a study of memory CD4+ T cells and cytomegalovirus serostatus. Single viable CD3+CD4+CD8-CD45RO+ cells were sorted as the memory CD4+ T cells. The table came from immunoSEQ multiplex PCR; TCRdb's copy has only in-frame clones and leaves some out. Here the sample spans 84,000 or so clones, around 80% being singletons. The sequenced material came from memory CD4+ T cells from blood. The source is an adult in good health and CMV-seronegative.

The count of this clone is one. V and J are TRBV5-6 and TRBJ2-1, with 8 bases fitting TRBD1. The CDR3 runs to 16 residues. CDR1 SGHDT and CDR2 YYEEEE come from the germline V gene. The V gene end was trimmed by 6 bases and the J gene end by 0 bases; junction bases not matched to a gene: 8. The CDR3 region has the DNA TGTGCCAGCACCGAACCCGGACAGGGCTCCTACAATGAGCAGTTCTTC. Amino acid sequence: CASTEPGQGSYNEQFF.

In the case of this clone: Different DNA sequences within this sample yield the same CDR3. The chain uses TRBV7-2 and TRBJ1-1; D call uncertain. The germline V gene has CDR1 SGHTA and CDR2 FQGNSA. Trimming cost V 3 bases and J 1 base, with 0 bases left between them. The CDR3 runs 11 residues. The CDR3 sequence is CASSLNTEAFF. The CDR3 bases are TGTGCCAGCAGCTTGAACACTGAAGCTTTCTTT.

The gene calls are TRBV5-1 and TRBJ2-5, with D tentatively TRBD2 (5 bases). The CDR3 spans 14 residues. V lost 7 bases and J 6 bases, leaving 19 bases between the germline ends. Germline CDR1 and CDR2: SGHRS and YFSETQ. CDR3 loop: CASAEAGAAQTQYF. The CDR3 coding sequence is TGCGCCAGCGCGGAGGCAGGAGCGGCGCAGACCCAGTACTTC.

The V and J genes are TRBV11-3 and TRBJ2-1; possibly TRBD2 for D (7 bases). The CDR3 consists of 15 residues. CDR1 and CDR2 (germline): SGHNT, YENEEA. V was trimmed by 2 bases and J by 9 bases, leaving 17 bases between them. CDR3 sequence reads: CASSLRGGAVGEQFF. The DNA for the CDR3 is TGTGCCAGCAGCTTAAGGGGGGGGGCGGTAGGTGAGCAGTTCTTC.

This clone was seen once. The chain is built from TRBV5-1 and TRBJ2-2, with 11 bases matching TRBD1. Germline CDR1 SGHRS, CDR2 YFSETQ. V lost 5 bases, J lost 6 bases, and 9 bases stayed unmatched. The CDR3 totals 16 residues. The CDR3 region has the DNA TGCGCCAGCAGACACGCTGCGGACAGGGGGCCCGGGGAGCTGTTTTTT. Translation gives CASRHAADRGPGELFF.

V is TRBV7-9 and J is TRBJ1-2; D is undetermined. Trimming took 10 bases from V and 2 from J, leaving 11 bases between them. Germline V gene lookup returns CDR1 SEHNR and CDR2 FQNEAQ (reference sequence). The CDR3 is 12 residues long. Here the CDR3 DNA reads TGTGCCACGAGCCGCGCCAACTATGGCTACACCTTC. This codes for CATSRANYGYTF.

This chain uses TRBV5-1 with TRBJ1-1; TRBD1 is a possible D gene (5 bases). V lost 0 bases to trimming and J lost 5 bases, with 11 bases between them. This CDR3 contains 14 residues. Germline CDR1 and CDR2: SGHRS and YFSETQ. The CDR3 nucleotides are TGCGCCAGCAGCTTGGCGGGGGTCGGAACTGAAGCTTTCTTT. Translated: CASSLAGVGTEAFF.

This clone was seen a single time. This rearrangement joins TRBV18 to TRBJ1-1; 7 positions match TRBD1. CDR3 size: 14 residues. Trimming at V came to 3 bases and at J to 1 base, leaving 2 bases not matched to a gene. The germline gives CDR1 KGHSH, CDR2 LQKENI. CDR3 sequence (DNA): TGTGCCAGCTCACCTTACAGGGGGAACACTGAAGCTTTCTTT. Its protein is CASSPYRGNTEAFF.

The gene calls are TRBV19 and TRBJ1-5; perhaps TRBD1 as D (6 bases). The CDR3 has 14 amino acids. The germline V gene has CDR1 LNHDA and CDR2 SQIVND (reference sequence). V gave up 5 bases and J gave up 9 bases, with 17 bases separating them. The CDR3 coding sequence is TGTGCCAGTAGTTCGGACGGGGGCGGACGGCCCCAGCATTTT. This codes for CASSSDGGGRPQHF.